Given below is one TCR beta chain in context. TCRdb's table, derived via immunoSEQ multiplex PCR, lists solely in-frame clones and lacks some. The table lists over a million clones, more than 95% of them singletons. These data come from a study of shared clonotypes between healthy human individuals. This CDR3 comprises 14 residues. CDR1 is SGDLS and CDR2 is YYNGEE in the germline V gene. V lost 4 bases and J lost 6, with 17 bases in between. Sequenced material: naive CD4+ T cells sorted from blood. The subset: CD45RA+ positively selected. The sequence derives from a man between 25 and 39 years old in good health. The rearrangement uses TRBV9 and TRBJ2-7; the D gene is possibly TRBD2 (6 bases). The CDR3 sequence: CASSQLMGGSEQYF. The CDR3 bases are TGTGCCAGCAGCCAGCTTATGGGGGGATCCGAGCAGTACTTC.